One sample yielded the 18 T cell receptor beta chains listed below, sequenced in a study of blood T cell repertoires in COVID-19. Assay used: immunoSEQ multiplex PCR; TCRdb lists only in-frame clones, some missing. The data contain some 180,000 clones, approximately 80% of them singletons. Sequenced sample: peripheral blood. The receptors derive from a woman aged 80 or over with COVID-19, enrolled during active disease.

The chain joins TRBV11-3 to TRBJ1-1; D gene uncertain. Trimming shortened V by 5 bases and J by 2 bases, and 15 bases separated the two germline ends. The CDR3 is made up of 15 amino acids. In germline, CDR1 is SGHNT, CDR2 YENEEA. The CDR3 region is CASSPATADNTEAFF. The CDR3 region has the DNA TGTGCCAGCAGCCCCGCGACGGCGGATAACACTGAAGCTTTCTTT.

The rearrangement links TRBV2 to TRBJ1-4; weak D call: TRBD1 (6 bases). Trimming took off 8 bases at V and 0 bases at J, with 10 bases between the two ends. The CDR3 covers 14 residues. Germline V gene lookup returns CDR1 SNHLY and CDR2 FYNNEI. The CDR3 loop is CASEGTSTNEKLFF. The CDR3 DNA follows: TGTGCCAGCGAGGGGACATCAACTAATGAAAAACTGTTTTTT.

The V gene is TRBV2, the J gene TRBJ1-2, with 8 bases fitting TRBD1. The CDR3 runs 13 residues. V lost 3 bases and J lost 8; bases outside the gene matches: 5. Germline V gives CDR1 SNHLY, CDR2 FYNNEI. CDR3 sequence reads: CASSDRTGRGYTF. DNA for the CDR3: TGTGCCAGCAGTGATCGGACAGGGAGAGGCTACACCTTC.

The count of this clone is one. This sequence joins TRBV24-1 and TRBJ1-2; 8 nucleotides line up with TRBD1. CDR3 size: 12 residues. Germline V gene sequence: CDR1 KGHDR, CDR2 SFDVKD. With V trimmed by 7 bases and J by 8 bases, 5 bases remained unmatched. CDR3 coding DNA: TGTGCCACCAGCCTCGGGACAGGCGGCTACACCTTC. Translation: CATSLGTGGYTF.

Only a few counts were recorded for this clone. CDR3 sequence reads: CASSYSLAGFSTQYF. The CDR3 nucleotides read TGTGCCAGCAGTTACTCACTAGCGGGGTTCTCAACCCAGTACTTC. The chain carries TRBV6-5 and TRBJ2-5; TRBD2 aligns across 10 bases. J lost 8 bases, V lost 0 bases, and 6 bases had no gene match. The CDR3 extends over 15 amino acids. CDR1 MNHEY and CDR2 SVGAGI come from the germline V gene.

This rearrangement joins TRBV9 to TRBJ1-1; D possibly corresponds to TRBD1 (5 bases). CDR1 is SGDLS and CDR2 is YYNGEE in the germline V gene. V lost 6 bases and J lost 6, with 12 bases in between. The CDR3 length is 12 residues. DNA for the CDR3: TGTGCCAGCACTGACAGAGACGCTGAAGCTTTCTTT. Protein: CASTDRDAEAFF. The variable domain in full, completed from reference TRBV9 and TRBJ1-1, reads DSGVTQTPKHLITATGQRVTLRCSPRSGDLSVYWYQQSLDQGLQFLIQYYNGEERAKGNILERFSAQQFPDLHSELNLSSLELGDSALYFCASTDRDAEAFFGQGTRLTVV.

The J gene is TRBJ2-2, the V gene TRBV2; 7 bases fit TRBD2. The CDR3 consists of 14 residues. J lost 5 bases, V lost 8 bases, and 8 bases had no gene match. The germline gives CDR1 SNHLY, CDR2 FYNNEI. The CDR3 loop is CASLTQLATGELFF. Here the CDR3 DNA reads TGTGCCAGCCTAACTCAACTAGCGACCGGGGAGCTGTTTTTT.

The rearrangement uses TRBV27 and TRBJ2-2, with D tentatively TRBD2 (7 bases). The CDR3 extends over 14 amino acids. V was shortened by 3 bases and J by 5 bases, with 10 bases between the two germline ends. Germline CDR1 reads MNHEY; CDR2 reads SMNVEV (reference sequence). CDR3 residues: CASSFGGPTGELFF. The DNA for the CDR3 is TGTGCCAGCAGTTTCGGGGGGCCGACCGGGGAGCTGTTTTTT.

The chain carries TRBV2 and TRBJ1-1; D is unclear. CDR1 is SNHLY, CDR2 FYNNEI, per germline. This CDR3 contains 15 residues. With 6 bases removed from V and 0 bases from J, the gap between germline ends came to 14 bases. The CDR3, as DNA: TGTGCCAGCAGAGGCCGGGGAGGGATGAACACTGAAGCTTTCTTT. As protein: CASRGRGGMNTEAFF. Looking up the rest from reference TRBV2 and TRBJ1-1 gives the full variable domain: EPEVTQTPSHQVTQMGQEVILRCVPISNHLYFYWYRQILGQKVEFLVSFYNNEISEKSEIFDDQFSVERPDGSNFTLKIRSTKLEDSAMYFCASRGRGGMNTEAFFGQGTRLTVV.

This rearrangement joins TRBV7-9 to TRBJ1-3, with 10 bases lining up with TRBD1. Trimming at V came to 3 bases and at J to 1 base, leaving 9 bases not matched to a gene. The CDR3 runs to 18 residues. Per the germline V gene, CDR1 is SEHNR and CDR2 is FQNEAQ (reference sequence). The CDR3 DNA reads TGTGCCAGCAGCTTGACTGCGACAGGGGGCATTTCTGGAAACACCATATATTTT. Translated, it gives CASSLTATGGISGNTIYF.

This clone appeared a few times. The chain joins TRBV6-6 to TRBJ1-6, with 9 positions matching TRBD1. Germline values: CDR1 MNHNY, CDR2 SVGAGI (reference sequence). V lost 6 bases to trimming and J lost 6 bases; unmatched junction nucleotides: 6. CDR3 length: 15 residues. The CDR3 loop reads CASRRTGASNSPLHF. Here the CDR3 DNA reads TGTGCCAGCAGGAGGACAGGGGCAAGTAATTCACCCCTCCACTTT.

The CDR3 bases are TGTGCCAGCTCACCATACGGAGATAATGAAAAACTGTTTTTT. Translation: CASSPYGDNEKLFF. The gene calls are TRBV18 and TRBJ1-4, with D unresolved. The CDR3 covers 14 residues. Germline V gene sequence: CDR1 KGHSH, CDR2 LQKENI. V lost 2 bases, J lost 4 bases, and 8 bases lay in between.

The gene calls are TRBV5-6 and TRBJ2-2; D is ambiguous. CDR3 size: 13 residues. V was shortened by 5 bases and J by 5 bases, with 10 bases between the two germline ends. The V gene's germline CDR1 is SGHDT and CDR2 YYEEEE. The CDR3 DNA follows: TGTGCCAGCAGGCTTTTGGAGACCGGGGAGCTGTTTTTT. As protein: CASRLLETGELFF.

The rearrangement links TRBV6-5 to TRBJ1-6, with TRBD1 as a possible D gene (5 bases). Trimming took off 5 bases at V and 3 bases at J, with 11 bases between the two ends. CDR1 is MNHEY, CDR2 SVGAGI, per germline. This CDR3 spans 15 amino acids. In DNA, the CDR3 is TGTGCCAGCAGTCGTTTGACAGACTATAATTCACCCCTCCACTTT. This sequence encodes CASSRLTDYNSPLHF.

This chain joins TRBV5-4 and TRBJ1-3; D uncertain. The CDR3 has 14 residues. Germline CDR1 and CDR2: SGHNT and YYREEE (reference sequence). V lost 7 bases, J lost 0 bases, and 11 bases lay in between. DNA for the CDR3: TGTGCCAGCTATAATATTAACTCTGGAAACACCATATATTTT. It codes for CASYNINSGNTIYF.

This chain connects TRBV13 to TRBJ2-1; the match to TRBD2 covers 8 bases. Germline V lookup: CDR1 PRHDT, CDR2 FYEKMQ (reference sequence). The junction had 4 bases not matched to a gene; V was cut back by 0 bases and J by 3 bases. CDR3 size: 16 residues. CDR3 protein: CASSLGVAGGYNEQFF. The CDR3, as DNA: TGTGCCAGCAGCTTAGGAGTTGCGGGGGGCTACAATGAGCAGTTCTTC.

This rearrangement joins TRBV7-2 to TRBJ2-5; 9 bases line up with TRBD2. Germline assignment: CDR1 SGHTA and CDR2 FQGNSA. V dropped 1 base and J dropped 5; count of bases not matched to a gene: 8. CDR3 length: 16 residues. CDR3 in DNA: TGTGCCAGCAGCTTAGGCCTAGCGGGATCGGGGGAGACCCAGTACTTC. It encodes CASSLGLAGSGETQYF.

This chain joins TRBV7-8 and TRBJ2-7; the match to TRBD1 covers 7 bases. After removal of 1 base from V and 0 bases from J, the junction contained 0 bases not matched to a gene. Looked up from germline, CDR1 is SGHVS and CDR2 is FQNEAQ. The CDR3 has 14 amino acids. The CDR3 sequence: CASSLGDSSYEQYF. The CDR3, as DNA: TGTGCCAGCAGCTTAGGGGACAGCTCCTACGAGCAGTACTTC.